This entry lists 9 T cell receptor beta chains sequenced from one sample in a study of cytomegalovirus exposure and HLA in healthy donors. Primers included in the PCR were 60 Vbeta and 13 Jbeta primers. Sequencing was performed with immunoSEQ multiplex PCR; in TCRdb, only in-frame clones are kept and a portion is missing. This sample has over 200,000 clones, with 77% found just once. Sequencing input: PBMCs. Every receptor here comes from a woman in her sixties in good health and CMV-seropositive.

The J gene is TRBJ2-7, the V gene TRBV7-9, with D tentatively TRBD1 (6 bases). V dropped 5 bases and J dropped 0 bases, with 14 bases sitting between them. The CDR3 sequence is 15 residues long. Looked up from germline, CDR1 is SEHNR and CDR2 is FQNEAQ (reference sequence). The CDR3 DNA sequence: TGTGCCAGCAGCCCCCGATGGGACAACTCCTACGAGCAGTACTTC. Translating gives CASSPRWDNSYEQYF.

Turning to this clone: Other DNA variants within this sample encode the same CDR3. V is TRBV5-1 and J is TRBJ2-1, with TRBD1 identical over 7 bases. The CDR3 is 14 amino acids. From germline, CDR1 is SGHRS and CDR2 YFSETQ. The J segment lost 3 bases and the V segment lost 5 bases, leaving 5 bases of the junction unmatched. The CDR3 sequence is CASSLSGGYNEQFF. The CDR3 DNA reads as TGCGCCAGCAGTCTTTCAGGGGGCTACAATGAGCAGTTCTTC. The full variable domain, in which reference TRBV5-1 and TRBJ2-1 provide the parts outside the CDR3, is KAGVTQTPRYLIKTRGQQVTLSCSPISGHRSVSWYQQTPGQGLQFLFEYFSETQRNKGNFPGRFSGRQFSNSRSEMNVSTLELGDSALYLCASSLSGGYNEQFFGPGTRLTVL.

The rearrangement links TRBV9 to TRBJ2-2, with 9 bases aligning to TRBD1. Germline lookup yields CDR1 SGDLS and CDR2 YYNGEE. Trimming removed 3 bases from V and 4 bases from J; junction bases left unmatched: 7. The CDR3 has 16 amino acids. DNA for the CDR3: TGTGCCAGCAGCGAGCGGGACAGGGTCGGCACCGGGGAGCTGTTTTTT. It codes for CASSERDRVGTGELFF.

In nucleotides, the CDR3 is TGTGCCAGCCGCCCAACCGGGGGAGGAAGCATTCAGTACTTC. This sequence encodes CASRPTGGGSIQYF. V usage is TRBV6-1 and J usage is TRBJ2-4; the D gene is possibly TRBD2 (6 bases). CDR3 length equals 14 residues. V was cut by 8 bases and J by 9 bases, with 20 bases left in between. In germline, CDR1 is MNHNS, CDR2 SASEGT.

CDR3 nucleotide sequence: TGTGCCAGCAGTTGGACAGGAACAGATACGCAGTATTTT. This translates into CASSWTGTDTQYF. The genes are TRBV5-4 and TRBJ2-3, with TRBD1 identical over 7 bases. Germline V gene data show CDR1 as SGHNT and CDR2 as YYREEE (reference sequence). This CDR3 has 13 residues. The ends lost 5 bases at V and 3 bases at J; junction bases unmatched: 3.

V and J are TRBV4-2 and TRBJ2-1, with 7 nucleotides matching TRBD2. CDR3 length equals 19 residues. CDR1 and CDR2 from the germline V gene are LGHNA and YNFKEQ. With V trimmed by 0 bases and J by 8 bases, 19 bases remained unmatched. CDR3 in amino acids: CASSQDSEGFGLVGYEQFF. CDR3 sequence (DNA): TGTGCCAGCAGCCAAGATTCTGAAGGGTTCGGACTAGTAGGCTATGAGCAGTTCTTC.

This clone was found once. The V and J genes are TRBV7-2 and TRBJ2-7, with 14 nucleotides matching TRBD2. The CDR3 spans 15 residues. With 5 bases clipped from V and 2 bases from J, the junction kept 2 bases outside the gene matches. Germline values: CDR1 SGHTA, CDR2 FQGNSA. CDR3 sequence reads: CASSQTSGGAYEQYF. As DNA, the CDR3 is TGTGCCAGCAGCCAGACTAGCGGGGGGGCCTACGAGCAGTACTTC.

This clone was observed a single time. V gene TRBV5-8 combines with J gene TRBJ1-1, with TRBD1 matching 8 bases. The length of the CDR3 is 17 residues. Trimming at V came to 4 bases and at J to 0 bases, leaving 11 bases not matched to a gene. The germline CDR1 and CDR2 sequences are SGHTS and YDEGEE. This chain's CDR3 is CASSRGQGGWMNTEAFF. CDR3 bases: TGTGCCAGCAGCCGAGGACAGGGAGGATGGATGAACACTGAAGCTTTCTTT.

The rearrangement joins TRBV6-5 to TRBJ2-5; D call uncertain. The CDR3 consists of 13 residues. From germline, CDR1 is MNHEY and CDR2 SVGAGI. Trimming took off 7 bases at V and 1 base at J, with 10 bases between the two ends. The CDR3 spells CASKKAAQETQYF. The CDR3, as DNA: TGTGCCAGCAAAAAAGCCGCCCAAGAGACCCAGTACTTC.